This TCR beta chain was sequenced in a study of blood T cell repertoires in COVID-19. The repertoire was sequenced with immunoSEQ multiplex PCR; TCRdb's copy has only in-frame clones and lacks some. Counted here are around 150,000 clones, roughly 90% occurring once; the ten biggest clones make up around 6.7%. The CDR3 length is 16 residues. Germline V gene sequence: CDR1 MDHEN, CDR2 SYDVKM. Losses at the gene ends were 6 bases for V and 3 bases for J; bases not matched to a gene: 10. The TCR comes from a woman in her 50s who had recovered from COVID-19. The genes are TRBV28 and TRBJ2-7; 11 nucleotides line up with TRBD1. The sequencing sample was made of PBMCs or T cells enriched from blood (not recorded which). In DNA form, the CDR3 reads TGTGCCAGCAGCCTCGGAGGACAGGGGGCAATCTACGAGCAGTACTTC. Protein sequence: CASSLGGQGAIYEQYF.